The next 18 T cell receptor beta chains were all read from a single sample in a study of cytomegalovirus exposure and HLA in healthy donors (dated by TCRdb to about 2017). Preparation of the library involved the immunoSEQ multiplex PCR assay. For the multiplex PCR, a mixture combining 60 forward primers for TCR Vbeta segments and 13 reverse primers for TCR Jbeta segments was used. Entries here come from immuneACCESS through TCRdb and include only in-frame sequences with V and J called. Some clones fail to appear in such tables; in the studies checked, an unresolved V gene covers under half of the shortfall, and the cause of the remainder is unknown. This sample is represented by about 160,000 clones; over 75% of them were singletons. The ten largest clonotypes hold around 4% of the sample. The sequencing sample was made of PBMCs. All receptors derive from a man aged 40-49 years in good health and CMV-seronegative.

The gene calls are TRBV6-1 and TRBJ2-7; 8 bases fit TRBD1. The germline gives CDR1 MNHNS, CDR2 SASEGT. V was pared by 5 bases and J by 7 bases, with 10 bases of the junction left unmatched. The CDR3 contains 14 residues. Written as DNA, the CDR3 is TGTGCCAGCAGTCCGCGACAGGGGATGCGAGAGCAGTACTTC. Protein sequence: CASSPRQGMREQYF.

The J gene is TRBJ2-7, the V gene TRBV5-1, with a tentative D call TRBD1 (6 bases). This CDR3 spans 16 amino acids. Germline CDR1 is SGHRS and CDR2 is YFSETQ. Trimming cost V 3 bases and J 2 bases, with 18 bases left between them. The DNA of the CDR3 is TGCGCCAGCAGCTCCCAACCACAGGGACCCCCCTACGAGCAGTACTTC. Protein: CASSSQPQGPPYEQYF.

The CDR3 nucleotides are TGCAGTGCTATAGTGAACACTGAAGCTTTCTTT. This gives the protein CSAIVNTEAFF. The genes are TRBV20-1 and TRBJ1-1; no definite D call. Looked up from germline, CDR1 is DFQATT and CDR2 is SNEGSKA (reference sequence). The CDR3 length is 11 residues. V lost 4 bases to trimming and J lost 0 bases, with 3 bases between them.

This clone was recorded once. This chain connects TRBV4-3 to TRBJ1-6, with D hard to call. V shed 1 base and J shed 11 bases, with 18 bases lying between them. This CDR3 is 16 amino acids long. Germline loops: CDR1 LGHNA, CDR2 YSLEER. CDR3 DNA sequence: TGCGCCAGCAGCCAAGTAGGCCCGGGCAGCGGGGCACCCCTCCACTTT. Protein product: CASSQVGPGSGAPLHF.

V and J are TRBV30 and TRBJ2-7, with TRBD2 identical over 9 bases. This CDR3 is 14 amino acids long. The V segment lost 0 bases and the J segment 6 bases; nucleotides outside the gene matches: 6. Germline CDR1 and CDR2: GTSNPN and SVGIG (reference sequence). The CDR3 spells CAWSVGGGVGEQYF. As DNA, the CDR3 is TGTGCCTGGAGTGTGGGCGGGGGGGTCGGCGAGCAGTACTTC.

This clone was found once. CDR3 DNA: TGTGCCAGCAGCTTGGATGGCAGGGTAAATGAGCAGTTCTTC. Translated: CASSLDGRVNEQFF. The genes are TRBV5-6 and TRBJ2-1, with a possible D match to TRBD1 (5 bases). CDR1 is SGHDT and CDR2 is YYEEEE in the germline V gene. V lost 0 bases and J 7 bases, leaving 11 bases between the germline ends. The CDR3 spans 14 residues. The whole variable domain, remainder taken from reference TRBV5-6 and TRBJ2-1, is DAGVTQSPTHLIKTRGQQVTLRCSPKSGHDTVSWYQQALGQGPQFIFQYYEEEERQRGNFPDRFSGHQFPNYSSELNVNALLLGDSALYLCASSLDGRVNEQFFGPGTRLTVL.

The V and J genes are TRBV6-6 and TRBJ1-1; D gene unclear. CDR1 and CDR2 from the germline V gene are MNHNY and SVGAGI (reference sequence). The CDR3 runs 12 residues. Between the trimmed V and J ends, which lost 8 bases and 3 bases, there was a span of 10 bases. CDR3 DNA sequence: TGTGCCAGCGCGGGAAGCGACACTGAAGCTTTCTTT. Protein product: CASAGSDTEAFF.

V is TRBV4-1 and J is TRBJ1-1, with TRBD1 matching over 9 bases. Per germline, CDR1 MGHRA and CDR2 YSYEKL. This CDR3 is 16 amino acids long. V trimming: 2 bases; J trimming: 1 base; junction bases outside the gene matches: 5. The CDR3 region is CASSQPTGGGNTEAFF. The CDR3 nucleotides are TGCGCCAGCAGCCAACCGACAGGGGGGGGGAACACTGAAGCTTTCTTT.

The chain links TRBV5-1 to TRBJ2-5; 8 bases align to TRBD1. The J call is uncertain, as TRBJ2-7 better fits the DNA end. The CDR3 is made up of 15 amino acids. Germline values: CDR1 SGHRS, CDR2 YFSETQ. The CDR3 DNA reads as TGCGCCAGCAGGAGGTCGGGACAGGATTCCTACGAGCAGTACTTC. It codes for CASRRSGQDSYEQYF.

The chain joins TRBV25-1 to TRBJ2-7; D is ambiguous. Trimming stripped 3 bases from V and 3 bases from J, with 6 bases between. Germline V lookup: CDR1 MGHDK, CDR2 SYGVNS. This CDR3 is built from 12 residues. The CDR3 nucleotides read TGTGCCAGCAGTGACATCAGCTACGAGCAGTACTTC. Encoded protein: CASSDISYEQYF.

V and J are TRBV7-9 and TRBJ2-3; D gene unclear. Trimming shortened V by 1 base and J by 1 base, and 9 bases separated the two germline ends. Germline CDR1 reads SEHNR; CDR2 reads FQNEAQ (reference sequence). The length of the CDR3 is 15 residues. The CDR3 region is CASSLGGSGTDTQYF. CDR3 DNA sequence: TGTGCCAGCAGCTTAGGTGGCAGCGGCACAGATACGCAGTATTTT.

The CDR3 sequence: CASSQGAGSEETQYF. The CDR3, as DNA: TGTGCCAGCAGCCAGGGGGCGGGGTCTGAAGAGACCCAGTACTTC. V is TRBV9 and J is TRBJ2-5; 8 bases align to TRBD1. Losses at the gene ends were 4 bases for V and 3 bases for J; bases not matched to a gene: 8. CDR3 length equals 15 residues. Germline V gene sequence: CDR1 SGDLS, CDR2 YYNGEE. Supplemented by reference TRBV9 and TRBJ2-5, the full variable domain reads DSGVTQTPKHLITATGQRVTLRCSPRSGDLSVYWYQQSLDQGLQFLIQYYNGEERAKGNILERFSAQQFPDLHSELNLSSLELGDSALYFCASSQGAGSEETQYFGPGTRLLVL.

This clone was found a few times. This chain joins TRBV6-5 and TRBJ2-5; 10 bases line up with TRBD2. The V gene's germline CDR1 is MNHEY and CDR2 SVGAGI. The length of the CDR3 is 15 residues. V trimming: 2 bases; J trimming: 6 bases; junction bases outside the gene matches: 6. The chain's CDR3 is CASSYEAGGPKTQYF. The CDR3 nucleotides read TGTGCCAGCAGTTACGAAGCGGGGGGGCCAAAGACCCAGTACTTC.

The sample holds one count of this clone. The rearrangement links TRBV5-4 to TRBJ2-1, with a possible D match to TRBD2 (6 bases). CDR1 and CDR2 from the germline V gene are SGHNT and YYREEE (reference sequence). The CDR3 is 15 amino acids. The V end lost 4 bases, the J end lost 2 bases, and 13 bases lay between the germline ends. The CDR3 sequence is CASSQKTRAYNEQFF. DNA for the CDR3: TGTGCCAGCAGCCAAAAGACTAGGGCCTACAATGAGCAGTTCTTC.

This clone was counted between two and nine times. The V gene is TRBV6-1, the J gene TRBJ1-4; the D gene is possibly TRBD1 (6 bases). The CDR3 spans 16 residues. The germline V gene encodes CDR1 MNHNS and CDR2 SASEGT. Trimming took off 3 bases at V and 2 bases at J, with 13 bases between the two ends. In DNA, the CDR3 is TGTGCCAGCAGTGAGGGGGCCTCCAGCACTAATGAAAAACTGTTTTTT. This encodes CASSEGASSTNEKLFF.

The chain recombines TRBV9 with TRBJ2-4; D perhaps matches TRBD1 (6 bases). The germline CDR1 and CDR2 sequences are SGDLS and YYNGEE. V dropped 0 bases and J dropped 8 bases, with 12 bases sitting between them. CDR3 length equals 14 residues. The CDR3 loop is CASSVGDRLDIQYF. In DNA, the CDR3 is TGTGCCAGCAGCGTAGGCGACAGGCTGGACATTCAGTACTTC.

The CDR3 region has the DNA TGTGCCAGCAGCTCCCGACAGGGTATCGAGGAGCAGTACTTC. Protein sequence: CASSSRQGIEEQYF. This chain uses TRBV11-3 with TRBJ2-7, with 7 bases lining up with TRBD1. The CDR3 consists of 14 residues. Losses at the gene ends were 4 bases for V and 7 bases for J; bases not matched to a gene: 10. CDR1 SGHNT and CDR2 YENEEA come from the germline V gene.

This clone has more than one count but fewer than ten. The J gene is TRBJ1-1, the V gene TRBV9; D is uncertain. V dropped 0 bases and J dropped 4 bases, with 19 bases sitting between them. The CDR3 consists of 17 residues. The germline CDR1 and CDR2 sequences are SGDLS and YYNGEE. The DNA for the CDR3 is TGTGCCAGCAGCGTAGAGTTCCGGGATAGGGCGGGCACTGAAGCTTTCTTT. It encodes CASSVEFRDRAGTEAFF.